The present T cell receptor (beta chain) was sequenced within a study of T cell changes during pregnancy in multiple sclerosis. Here immunoSEQ multiplex PCR was the method, and the copy in TCRdb shows in-frame clones only, minus some. The sample has about 97,000 clones, around nine tenths seen once. V was shortened by 6 bases and J by 6 bases, with 12 bases between the two germline ends. CDR1 is DFQATT, CDR2 SNEGSKA, per germline (reference sequence). The CDR3 runs 11 residues. The rearrangement links TRBV20-1 to TRBJ2-7, with no clear D. This TCR was sampled from a female donor in good health, enrolled as a control in a pregnancy study. The material was peripheral blood, obtained in the second trimester of pregnancy. The CDR3 sequence is CSAVSYFEQYF. For the CDR3, the DNA is TGCAGTGCCGTATCTTATTTCGAGCAGTACTTC.